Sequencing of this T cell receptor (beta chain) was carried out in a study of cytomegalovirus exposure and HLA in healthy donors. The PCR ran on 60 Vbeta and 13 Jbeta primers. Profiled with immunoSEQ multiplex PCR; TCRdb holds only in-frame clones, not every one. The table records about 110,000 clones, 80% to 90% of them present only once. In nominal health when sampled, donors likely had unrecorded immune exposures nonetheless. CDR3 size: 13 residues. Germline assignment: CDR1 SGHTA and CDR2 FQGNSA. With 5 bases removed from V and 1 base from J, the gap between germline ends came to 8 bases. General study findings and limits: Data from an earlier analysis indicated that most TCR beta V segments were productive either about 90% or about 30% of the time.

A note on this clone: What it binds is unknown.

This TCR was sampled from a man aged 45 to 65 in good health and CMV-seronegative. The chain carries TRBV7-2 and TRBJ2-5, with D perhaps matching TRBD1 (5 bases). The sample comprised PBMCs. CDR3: CASSLDIQETQYF. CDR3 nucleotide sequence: TGTGCCAGCAGCCTGGACATCCAAGAGACCCAGTACTTC.